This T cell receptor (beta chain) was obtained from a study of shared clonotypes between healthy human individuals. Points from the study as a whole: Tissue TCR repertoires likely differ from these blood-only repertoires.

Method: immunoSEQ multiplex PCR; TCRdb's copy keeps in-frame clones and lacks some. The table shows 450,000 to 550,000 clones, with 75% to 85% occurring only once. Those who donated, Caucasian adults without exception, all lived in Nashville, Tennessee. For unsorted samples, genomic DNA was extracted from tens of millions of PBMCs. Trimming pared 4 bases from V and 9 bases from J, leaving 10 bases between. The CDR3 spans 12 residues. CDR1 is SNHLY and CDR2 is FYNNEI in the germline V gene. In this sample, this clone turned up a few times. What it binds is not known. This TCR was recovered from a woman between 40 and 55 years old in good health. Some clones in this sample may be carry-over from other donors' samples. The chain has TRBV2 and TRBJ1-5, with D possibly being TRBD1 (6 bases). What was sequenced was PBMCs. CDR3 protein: CASSVGGGPQHF. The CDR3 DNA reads TGTGCCAGCAGTGTGGGAGGGGGGCCCCAGCATTTT.